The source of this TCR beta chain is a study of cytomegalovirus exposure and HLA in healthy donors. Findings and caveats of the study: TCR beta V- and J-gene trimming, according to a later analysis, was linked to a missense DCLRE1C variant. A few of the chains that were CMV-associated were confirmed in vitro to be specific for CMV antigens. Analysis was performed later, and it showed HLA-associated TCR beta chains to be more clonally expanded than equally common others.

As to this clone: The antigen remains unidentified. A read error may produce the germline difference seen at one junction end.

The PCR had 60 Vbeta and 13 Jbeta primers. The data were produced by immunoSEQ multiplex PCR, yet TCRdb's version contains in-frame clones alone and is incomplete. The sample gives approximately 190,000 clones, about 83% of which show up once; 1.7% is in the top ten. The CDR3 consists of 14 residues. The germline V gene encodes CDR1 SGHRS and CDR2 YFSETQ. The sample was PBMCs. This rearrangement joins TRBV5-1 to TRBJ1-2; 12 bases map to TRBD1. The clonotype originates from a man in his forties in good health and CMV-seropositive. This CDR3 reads CASSLGPGQGAVDF. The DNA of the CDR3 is TGCGCCAGCAGCTTGGGCCCGGGACAGGGGGCGGTGGACTTC.